The entry below describes one TCR beta chain. The data are from a study of OX40 agonist ivuxolimab in advanced cancers. CDR1 is SQVTM, CDR2 ANQGSEA, per germline. The CDR3 loop spans 12 amino acids. The V end lost 5 bases, the J end lost 4 bases, and 8 bases lay between the germline ends. Here immunoSEQ multiplex PCR was the method, and the copy in TCRdb shows in-frame clones only, minus some. Of 9,000 to 13,000 clones listed, roughly 81% are singletons. This sample comprised CD4+ or CD8+ T cells sorted from blood, obtained in a trial of the OX40 agonist ivuxolimab. The sequence came from an adult with an advanced solid tumor such as melanoma, head and neck, liver or kidney cancer. The chain uses TRBV29-1 and TRBJ2-2, with D unclear. CDR3 coding DNA: TGCAGCGTTCCTCGCAGCACCGGGGAGCTGTTTTTT. Protein sequence: CSVPRSTGELFF.